The 5 T cell receptor beta chains in this list originate from one sample, sequenced in a study of blood T cell repertoires in COVID-19. Data came from immunoSEQ multiplex PCR; TCRdb stores just in-frame clones and leaves some out. The sample comprises 120,000 to 150,000 clones, 88% of which are singletons, and about 10% rests with the top ten. Sequenced material: peripheral blood. The receptors originated from a man aged 45-65 years with active or convalescent COVID-19.

This clone was seen more than once but under ten times. The chain couples TRBV30 to TRBJ2-1, with D perhaps matching TRBD2 (5 bases). V dropped 1 base and J dropped 10 bases, with 20 bases sitting between them. Looked up from germline, CDR1 is GTSNPN and CDR2 is SVGIG (reference sequence). The CDR3 is 15 residues long. CDR3 in DNA: TGTGCCTGGAGTGAAGGCGGGCTCGGCCCCAGGGAGCAGTTCTTC. Its protein is CAWSEGGLGPREQFF.

This chain links TRBV18 with TRBJ2-5, with 7 bases aligning to TRBD1. The CDR3 is 14 amino acids. Germline V lookup: CDR1 KGHSH, CDR2 LQKENI. The V segment lost 4 bases and the J segment 3 bases; nucleotides outside the gene matches: 5. This CDR3 is CASSLNRGKETQYF. The CDR3 DNA follows: TGTGCCAGCTCACTCAACAGGGGTAAAGAGACCCAGTACTTC.

This chain links TRBV4-2 with TRBJ2-2, with TRBD2 matching over 10 bases. Trimming took 0 bases from V and 4 from J; bases not matched to a gene: 5. Germline-derived CDR1 and CDR2 are LGHNA and YNFKEQ. The CDR3 has 17 residues. CDR3 bases: TGTGCCAGCAGCCAAGATCTAGCGGGAGTGCCCACCGGGGAGCTGTTTTTT. Its translation: CASSQDLAGVPTGELFF.

This clone has a single count. The chain joins TRBV19 to TRBJ2-7, with 7 bases that match TRBD1. CDR1 and CDR2 from the germline V gene are LNHDA and SQIVND (reference sequence). The CDR3 spans 15 residues. V shed 6 bases and J 1 base; nucleotides not matched to a gene: 9. The CDR3 is CASRRRQGDSYEQYF. CDR3 coding DNA: TGTGCCAGTAGGAGGCGTCAGGGGGATTCCTACGAGCAGTACTTC.

The chain carries TRBV12-3 or TRBV12-4 and TRBJ2-7; 7 nucleotides line up with TRBD2. Losses at the gene ends were 7 bases for V and 5 bases for J; bases not matched to a gene: 5. This CDR3 has 12 amino acids. The CDR3 region is CASTVGGNEQYF. CDR3 sequence (DNA): TGTGCCAGCACCGTCGGGGGGAACGAGCAGTACTTC.